The next 18 T cell receptor beta chains were all read from a single sample in a study of OX40 agonist ivuxolimab in advanced cancers. Receptors were amplified or captured by the immunoSEQ multiplex PCR assay. Sourced from immuneACCESS, this table was stored by TCRdb with only in-frame sequences that have V and J called. A share of the clones is absent; for the studies checked, an unresolved V gene accounts for under half, and the remainder has no known explanation. For this sample the table gives around 62,000 clones, of which more than 65% were detected only once. Roughly 1.6% of the sample lies in the top ten. This sample comprised CD4+ or CD8+ T cells sorted from blood, obtained in a trial of the OX40 agonist ivuxolimab. Source of these receptors: an adult with an advanced solid tumor such as melanoma, head and neck, liver or kidney cancer.

The genes are TRBV6-1 and TRBJ1-4, with TRBD1 matching 9 bases. Germline V CDR1 and CDR2: MNHNS, SASEGT. The CDR3 extends over 16 amino acids. V was pared by 2 bases and J by 6 bases, with 7 bases of the junction left unmatched. In nucleotides, the CDR3 is TGTGCCAGCAGTGAAATGGGGACAGGGTGGTATGAAAAACTGTTTTTT. This translates into CASSEMGTGWYEKLFF.

The chain links TRBV28 to TRBJ1-6, with 9 nucleotides matching TRBD1. Trimming removed 6 bases from V and 6 bases from J; junction bases left unmatched: 12. This CDR3 spans 17 amino acids. In germline, CDR1 is MDHEN, CDR2 SYDVKM. CDR3 DNA sequence: TGTGCCAGCAGGCCGGGACAGGGTGAATCGGGTAATTCACCCCTCCACTTT. Translating it yields CASRPGQGESGNSPLHF.

This chain uses TRBV21-1 with TRBJ1-5. TRBV21-1 is described as a pseudogene. This CDR3 is 16 amino acids long. CDR3 sequence: CASSPWDGWSNQPQHF. In DNA, the CDR3 is TGTGCCAGCAGCCCTTGGGACGGATGGAGCAATCAGCCCCAGCATTTT.

The chain recombines TRBV7-9 with TRBJ2-7, with D possibly matching TRBD1 (6 bases). V was trimmed by 5 bases and J by 4 bases, leaving 18 bases between them. The germline gives CDR1 SEHNR, CDR2 FQNEAQ (reference sequence). This CDR3 is built from 15 residues. The CDR3 region has the DNA TGTGCCAGCAGCAAAAGCCGGGACAAAGCTTACGAGCAGTACTTC. Translated: CASSKSRDKAYEQYF.

This sequence joins TRBV5-1 and TRBJ2-3; D might be TRBD2 (6 bases). Germline CDR1 and CDR2: SGHRS and YFSETQ. The CDR3 loop spans 15 amino acids. V was trimmed by 3 bases and J by 6 bases, leaving 17 bases between them. The CDR3 reads CASSSRPSELDTQYF. As DNA, the CDR3 is TGCGCCAGCAGCTCGCGGCCTAGCGAGTTGGATACGCAGTATTTT.

The chain employs TRBV5-1 and TRBJ1-4; D possibly corresponds to TRBD1 (5 bases). Between the trimmed V and J ends, which lost 5 bases and 3 bases, there was a span of 20 bases. The CDR3 is 17 residues long. Germline V gene data show CDR1 as SGHRS and CDR2 as YFSETQ. This CDR3 is CASSNQGGGVANEKLFF. In DNA form, the CDR3 reads TGCGCCAGCAGTAATCAGGGCGGCGGAGTAGCTAATGAAAAACTGTTTTTT. The full variable domain, rest sourced from reference TRBV5-1 and TRBJ1-4, is KAGVTQTPRYLIKTRGQQVTLSCSPISGHRSVSWYQQTPGQGLQFLFEYFSETQRNKGNFPGRFSGRQFSNSRSEMNVSTLELGDSALYLCASSNQGGGVANEKLFFGSGTQLSVL.

The CDR3 sequence is CASSLSGSYEQYF. The CDR3 DNA sequence: TGTGCCAGCAGCTTATCAGGGTCCTACGAGCAGTACTTC. J is TRBJ2-7 and V is TRBV7-9; TRBD1 is a possible D gene (5 bases). CDR1 is SEHNR and CDR2 is FQNEAQ in the germline V gene (reference sequence). V was cut by 2 bases and J by 1 base, with 6 bases left in between. There are 13 residues in the CDR3. The full variable domain, in which reference TRBV7-9 and TRBJ2-7 provide the parts outside the CDR3, is DTGVSQNPRHKITKRGQNVTFRCDPISEHNRLYWYRQTLGQGPEFLTYFQNEAQLEKSRLLSDRFSAERPKGSFSTLEIQRTEQGDSAMYLCASSLSGSYEQYFGPGTRLTVT.

This clone was found once. The V gene is TRBV28, the J gene TRBJ1-2; D is undetermined. Looked up from germline, CDR1 is MDHEN and CDR2 is SYDVKM. The CDR3 spans 13 residues. V was pared by 4 bases and J by 8 bases, with 14 bases between. CDR3 amino acids: CASSSPSGKGYTF. In DNA form, the CDR3 reads TGTGCCAGCAGTTCCCCATCGGGTAAAGGCTACACCTTC.

The chain joins TRBV5-6 to TRBJ1-2, with D hard to call. Germline assignment: CDR1 SGHDT and CDR2 YYEEEE. The CDR3 consists of 11 residues. V was clipped by 2 bases and J by 11 bases, with 10 bases between them. The CDR3 nucleotides are TGTGCCAGCAGCTTTGTTTCGGAATACACCTTC. It encodes CASSFVSEYTF.

The V gene is TRBV12-5, the J gene TRBJ2-5; D remains unclear. The CDR3 totals 13 residues. CDR1 and CDR2 from the germline V gene are LGHNT and FRNRAP. Trimming shortened V by 2 bases and J by 6 bases, and 10 bases separated the two germline ends. The CDR3 region has the DNA TGTGCTAGTGGTTTGAGTTCGTCGCAGACCCAGTACTTC. As protein: CASGLSSSQTQYF. Supplemented by reference TRBV12-5 and TRBJ2-5, the full variable domain reads DARVTQTPRHKVTEMGQEVTMRCQPILGHNTVFWYRQTMMQGLELLAYFRNRAPLDDSGMPKDRFSAEMPDATLATLKIQPSEPRDSAVYFCASGLSSSQTQYFGPGTRLLVL.

The chain combines TRBV4-1 with TRBJ2-6; a possible D gene is TRBD1 (5 bases). The CDR3 has 15 residues. With 1 base removed from V and 4 bases from J, the gap between germline ends came to 8 bases. CDR1 and CDR2 from the germline V gene are MGHRA and YSYEKL. This CDR3 is CASSQAGLGANVLTF. CDR3 DNA: TGCGCCAGCAGCCAAGCAGGGTTAGGGGCCAACGTCCTGACTTTC.

This clone appeared once. V gene TRBV14 combines with J gene TRBJ2-1; 10 positions agree with TRBD2. The CDR3 has 19 residues. V lost 1 base, J lost 1 base, and 10 bases stayed unmatched. Germline loops: CDR1 SGHDN, CDR2 FVKESK. CDR3 in amino acids: CASSQGVRYSGRSYNEQFF. The CDR3 bases are TGTGCCAGCAGCCAAGGTGTCCGTTATAGCGGGAGGTCCTACAATGAGCAGTTCTTC.

The chain joins TRBV15 to TRBJ2-3; 10 bases are a match to TRBD1. Germline V gene lookup returns CDR1 LNHNV and CDR2 YYDKDF (reference sequence). The CDR3 runs to 16 residues. Trimming removed 4 bases from V and 6 bases from J; junction bases left unmatched: 10. The DNA of the CDR3 is TGTGCCACCAGCACACGACAGGGGGCTGTGGGGGATACGCAGTATTTT. Residues: CATSTRQGAVGDTQYF. Variable domain in full (rest from reference TRBV15 and TRBJ2-3): DAMVIQNPRYQVTQFGKPVTLSCSQTLNHNVMYWYQQKSSQAPKLLFHYYDKDFNNEADTPDNFQSRRPNTSFCFLDIRSPGLGDTAMYLCATSTRQGAVGDTQYFGPGTRLTVL.

V gene TRBV9 combines with J gene TRBJ2-3; no reliable D call. CDR3 length equals 16 residues. The germline V gene has CDR1 SGDLS and CDR2 YYNGEE. V dropped 0 bases and J dropped 0 bases, with 11 bases sitting between them. The CDR3: CASSVAPLSSTDTQYF. CDR3 sequence (DNA): TGTGCCAGCAGCGTAGCTCCTCTCTCTAGCACAGATACGCAGTATTTT.

The rearrangement uses TRBV5-1 and TRBJ2-3; 11 nucleotides align to TRBD2. With 0 bases clipped from V and 0 bases from J, the junction kept 6 bases outside the gene matches. Germline values: CDR1 SGHRS, CDR2 YFSETQ. CDR3 size: 18 residues. The DNA of the CDR3 is TGCGCCAGCAGCTTGGCGAGACTAGCGGGATTCAGCACAGATACGCAGTATTTT. Residues: CASSLARLAGFSTDTQYF. Full variable domain (outside the CDR3, taken from reference TRBV5-1 and TRBJ2-3): KAGVTQTPRYLIKTRGQQVTLSCSPISGHRSVSWYQQTPGQGLQFLFEYFSETQRNKGNFPGRFSGRQFSNSRSEMNVSTLELGDSALYLCASSLARLAGFSTDTQYFGPGTRLTVL.

The genes are TRBV6-1 and TRBJ1-5, with 7 bases fitting TRBD1. This CDR3 has 15 amino acids. Trimming cost V 6 bases and J 1 base; bases outside gene matches: 6. CDR1 and CDR2 (germline): MNHNS, SASEGT. Here the CDR3 reads CASRRTGDSNQPQHF. CDR3 DNA: TGTGCCAGCAGACGTACAGGGGACAGCAATCAGCCCCAGCATTTT.

The chain is built from TRBV28 and TRBJ2-4; either TRBD1 or TRBD2 may fit D (6 bases each). The V gene's germline CDR1 is MDHEN and CDR2 SYDVKM. The V and J ends lost 2 bases and 10 bases respectively, with 21 bases between them. CDR3 size: 16 residues. In DNA, the CDR3 is TGTGCCAGCAGTTTAGGAGGGGACACATCCGGCCAAATTCAGTACTTC. Protein: CASSLGGDTSGQIQYF.

The J gene is TRBJ2-1, the V gene TRBV9, with 8 bases identical to TRBD2. This CDR3 comprises 15 residues. V trimming: 4 bases; J trimming: 2 bases; junction bases outside the gene matches: 5. CDR1 is SGDLS and CDR2 is YYNGEE in the germline V gene. The CDR3 region has the DNA TGTGCCAGCAGCCCCCTAGCGGGTACCTACAATGAGCAGTTCTTC. It encodes CASSPLAGTYNEQFF.